The 18 T cell receptor beta chains listed next were all sequenced from one sample in a study of regulatory T cells in long-lasting Graves disease. Indicated time point: persistent/refractory GD, antithyroid drugs over 5 years with positive TRAb. There was RNA extracted from PBMCs, and the TCR library was made from it. Relying on iRepertoire HTBI primers and Arm-PCR of CDR3 regions, the team built TCR beta libraries. MiXCR, run by TCRdb on the multiplex PCR reads, gives a single entry per CDR3 protein. The sample carries around 460,000 distinct CDR3 sequences, about 22% recorded once. The specimen was peripheral blood mononuclear cells (PBMCs), collected when the disease was refractory, from a patient treated with antithyroid drugs. The receptor source for this set is a female donor with Graves disease.

This clonotype has ten or more counts. The rearrangement joins TRBV6-5 to TRBJ2-7; a weak D match, TRBD1 (5 bases). Trimming removed 0 bases at V and 3 bases at J, with 9 bases between. CDR1 MNHEY and CDR2 SVGAGI come from the germline V gene. The CDR3 is 14 amino acids. CDR3 amino acids: CASSYSSGNYEQYF. CDR3 bases: TGTGCCAGCAGTTACTCTTCAGGGAACTACGAGCAGTACTTC.

This clonotype was counted at least ten times. V usage is TRBV12-3 or TRBV12-4 and J usage is TRBJ1-1; tentative D call: TRBD1 (5 bases). This CDR3 has 14 amino acids. The V end lost 7 bases, the J end lost 1 base, and 13 bases lay between the germline ends. The DNA for the CDR3 is TGTGCCAGCACCTTCGGGGGGGGGAACACTGAAGCTTTCTTT. Translating it yields CASTFGGGNTEAFF.

This clonotype has ten or more counts. The V call is TRBV5-1, the J call TRBJ1-2; D may be TRBD1 (5 bases). Germline CDR1 is SGHRS and CDR2 is YFSETQ. The CDR3 spans 20 residues. Trimming removed 1 base at V and 3 bases at J, with 28 bases between. CDR3 bases: TGCGCCAGCAGCTTGAAGGGGCCAGGATTCGGCGGTAGTTTTGACTATGGCTACACCTTC. It encodes CASSLKGPGFGGSFDYGYTF.

The CDR3 coding sequence is TGCGCCAGCAGCCAGGAGCGGGAGTCATCCTACGAGCAGTACTTC. Its protein product is CASSQERESSYEQYF. The chain uses TRBV4-3 and TRBJ2-7; 8 bases are a match to TRBD2. Germline CDR1 reads LGHNA; CDR2 reads YSLEER. With 3 bases clipped from V and 1 base from J, the junction kept 5 bases outside the gene matches. This CDR3 is built from 15 residues.

This clonotype showed up many times. The chain is built from TRBV2 and TRBJ2-7; D unresolved. Deletions cut 2 bases from V and 0 bases from J, with 5 bases between. Looked up from germline, CDR1 is SNHLY and CDR2 is FYNNEI. This CDR3 has 13 amino acids. The CDR3 DNA is TGTGCCAGCAGTGAATTGGTCTCCTACGAGCAGTACTTC. Protein product: CASSELVSYEQYF.

This clonotype was counted many times. The V call is TRBV28, the J call TRBJ1-1; D unresolved. CDR3 length: 11 residues. V lost 3 bases to trimming and J lost 4 bases, with 3 bases between them. The germline V gene has CDR1 MDHEN and CDR2 SYDVKM. CDR3 bases: TGTGCCAGCAGTTTGCCCACTGAAGCTTTCTTT. Its protein product is CASSLPTEAFF.

This clonotype was seen at least ten times. This sequence joins TRBV2 and TRBJ2-7; D is possibly TRBD1 (6 bases). The germline V and J ends were trimmed by 5 bases and 2 bases, with 10 bases remaining between them. Germline CDR1 reads SNHLY; CDR2 reads FYNNEI. The CDR3 runs 13 residues. The DNA of the CDR3 is TGTGCCAGCAGTCGGGACACTCCCTACGAGCAGTACTTC. Translated, it gives CASSRDTPYEQYF.

The CDR3: CASSYGQGREKLFF. The DNA for the CDR3 is TGTGCCAGCAGTTACGGACAGGGGAGGGAAAAACTGTTTTTT. The chain has TRBV12-3 or TRBV12-4 and TRBJ1-4; TRBD1 matches at 9 bases. J was trimmed by 8 bases and V by 4 bases; bases with no gene match: 5. This CDR3 has 14 amino acids.

J is TRBJ2-7 and V is TRBV25-1, with D unclear. Germline V gene sequence: CDR1 MGHDK, CDR2 SYGVNS. The CDR3 consists of 14 residues. Trimming removed 10 bases at V and 0 bases at J, with 16 bases between. DNA for the CDR3: TGTGCCACCCGCCGTAACATCAGCTCCTACGAGCAGTACTTC. It translates to CATRRNISSYEQYF.

In regard to this clonotype: Its ends do not fully match the called genes, so a read error is possible. The gene calls are TRBV19 and TRBJ1-1; 7 bases are shared with TRBD1. The germline V gene has CDR1 LNHDA and CDR2 SQIVND (reference sequence). The CDR3 loop spans 15 amino acids. The CDR3 coding sequence is TGTGCCAGTGGTATATGGACAGGTGGAGACACTGAAGCTTTCTTT. Its translation: CASGIWTGGDTEAFF.

A few counts support this clonotype. The chain links TRBV5-6 to TRBJ2-1, with 8 bases that match TRBD2. V gave up 0 bases and J gave up 8 bases; unmatched junction bases: 10. From germline, CDR1 is SGHDT and CDR2 YYEEEE. The CDR3 is 16 residues long. As DNA, the CDR3 is TGTGCCAGCAGCTTGGGAGCGGGAGCGCCAGGGTATGAGCAGTTCTTC. Its translation: CASSLGAGAPGYEQFF.

This clonotype was detected a few times. V gene TRBV19 combines with J gene TRBJ2-7; D ambiguous. Germline V gene lookup returns CDR1 LNHDA and CDR2 SQIVND (reference sequence). V was shortened by 4 bases and J by 1 base, with 11 bases between the two germline ends. There are 14 residues in the CDR3. CDR3 residues: CASSTDGESYEQYF. The DNA of the CDR3 is TGTGCCAGTAGTACAGACGGCGAATCCTACGAGCAGTACTTC.

This clonotype has more than one count but fewer than ten. The rearrangement joins TRBV10-3 to TRBJ2-7; D unclear. V was pared by 4 bases and J by 7 bases, with 11 bases between. Germline-derived CDR1 and CDR2 are ENHRY and SYGVKD. The CDR3 spans 12 residues. CDR3 coding DNA: TGTGCCATCAGTGCCTCTCGGTGGGAGCAGTACTTC. Protein sequence: CAISASRWEQYF.

A few counts support this clonotype. CDR3 bases: TGTGCCACCCGACGGGCGTCTCCTGAAAACATTCAGTACTTC. This translates into CATRRASPENIQYF. The V and J genes are TRBV6-1 and TRBJ2-4; D call uncertain. V was cut by 10 bases and J by 5 bases, with 18 bases left in between. Germline V gene lookup returns CDR1 MNHNS and CDR2 SASEGT. The CDR3 has 14 amino acids.

This clonotype was seen more than once but under ten times. The chain joins TRBV28 to TRBJ1-2; tentative D call: TRBD1 (5 bases). Germline CDR1 and CDR2: MDHEN and SYDVKM. The CDR3 loop spans 12 amino acids. Trimming took 7 bases from V and 5 from J, leaving 11 bases between them. CDR3 sequence: CASTGTIYGYTF. CDR3 DNA: TGTGCCAGCACGGGGACGATTTATGGCTACACCTTC.

This chain connects TRBV30 to TRBJ1-1; 9 nucleotides line up with TRBD1. The CDR3 sequence is 16 residues long. The V gene end was trimmed by 0 bases and the J gene end by 5 bases; junction bases not matched to a gene: 10. Germline assignment: CDR1 GTSNPN and CDR2 SVGIG (reference sequence). This CDR3 reads CAWSVEPATGGTEAFF. The DNA of the CDR3 is TGTGCCTGGAGTGTAGAGCCAGCGACAGGGGGTACTGAAGCTTTCTTT.

This clonotype has ten or more counts. The rearrangement uses TRBV11-2 and TRBJ2-5, with D possibly matching TRBD2 (7 bases). The V end was cut by 0 bases, the J end by 4 bases, with 12 bases between. This CDR3 has 15 residues. Germline values: CDR1 SGHAT, CDR2 FQNNGV. For the CDR3, the DNA is TGTGCCAGCAGCTTAGACTGGGGGGGGCGAGAGACCCAGTACTTC. Its protein is CASSLDWGGRETQYF.

This clonotype was seen many times. The chain joins TRBV27 to TRBJ2-7, with TRBD2 matching over 7 bases. Germline V gene lookup returns CDR1 MNHEY and CDR2 SMNVEV (reference sequence). V shed 8 bases, J shed 6 bases, and the junction held 4 bases outside the gene matches. CDR3 length: 11 residues. For the CDR3, the DNA is TGTGCCAGCTCAGGCGGGAGCGAGCAGTACTTC. Protein product: CASSGGSEQYF.